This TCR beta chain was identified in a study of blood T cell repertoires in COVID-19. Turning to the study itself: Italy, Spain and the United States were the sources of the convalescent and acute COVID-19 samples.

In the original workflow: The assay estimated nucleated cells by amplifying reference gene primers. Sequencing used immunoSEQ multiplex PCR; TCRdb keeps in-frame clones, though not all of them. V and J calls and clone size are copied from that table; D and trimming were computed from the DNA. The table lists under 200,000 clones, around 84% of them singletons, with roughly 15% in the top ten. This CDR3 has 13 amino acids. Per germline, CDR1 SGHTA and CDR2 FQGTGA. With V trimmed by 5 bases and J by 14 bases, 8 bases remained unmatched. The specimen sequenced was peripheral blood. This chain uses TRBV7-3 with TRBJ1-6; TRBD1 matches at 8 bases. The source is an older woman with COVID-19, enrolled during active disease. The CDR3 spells CASSPDRGGSLHF. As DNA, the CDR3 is TGTGCCAGCAGCCCCGACAGGGGAGGATCCCTCCACTTT. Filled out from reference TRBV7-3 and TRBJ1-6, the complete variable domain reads GAGVSQTPSNKVTEKGKYVELRCDPISGHTALYWYRQSLGQGPEFLIYFQGTGAADDSGLPNDRFFAVRPEGSVSTLKIQRTERGDSAVYLCASSPDRGGSLHFGNGTRLTVT.